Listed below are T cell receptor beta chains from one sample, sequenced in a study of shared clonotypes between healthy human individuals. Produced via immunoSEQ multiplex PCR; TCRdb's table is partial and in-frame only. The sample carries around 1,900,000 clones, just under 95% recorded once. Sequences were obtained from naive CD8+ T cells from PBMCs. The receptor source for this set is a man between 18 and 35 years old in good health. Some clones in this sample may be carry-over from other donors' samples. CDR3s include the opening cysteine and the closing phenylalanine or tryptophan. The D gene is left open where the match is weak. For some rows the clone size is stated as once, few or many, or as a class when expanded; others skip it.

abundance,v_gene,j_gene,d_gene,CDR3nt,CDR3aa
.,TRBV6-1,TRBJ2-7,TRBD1,TGTGCCAGCAGTGAATCCCGGACAGGGTGGGCATACGAGCAGTACTTC,CASSESRTGWAYEQYF
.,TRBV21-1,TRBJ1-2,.,TGTGCCGAGGGTGGCCTTCGAACAGCTAACTATGGCTACACCTTC,CAEGGLRTANYGYTF
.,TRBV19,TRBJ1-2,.,TGTGCCACCCTTAGACTGGAGGCTGGAGCTAACTATGGCTACACCTTC,CATLRLEAGANYGYTF
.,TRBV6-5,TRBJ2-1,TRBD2,TGTGCCAGCAGGACCCTAGCGGGATGGGGTCATGAGCAGTTCTTC,CASRTLAGWGHEQFF
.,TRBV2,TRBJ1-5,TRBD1,TGTGCCAGCAGGGGGACAGGGGATCAGCCCCAGCATTTT,CASRGTGDQPQHF
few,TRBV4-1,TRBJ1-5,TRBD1,TGCGCCAGCAGCCAGGAGACAGGGTTGGGTCAGCCCCAGCATTTT,CASSQETGLGQPQHF
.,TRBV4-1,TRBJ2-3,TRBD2,TGCGCCAGCAGCCAAGATCTGCGCGGGAGGGCCTCAGATACGCAGTATTTT,CASSQDLRGRASDTQYF
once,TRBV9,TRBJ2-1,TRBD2,TGTGCCAGCAGTCCTAGCGGGAGAGGGGCCTACAATGAGCAGTTCTTC,CASSPSGRGAYNEQFF
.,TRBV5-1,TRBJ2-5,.,TGCGCCAGCAGCTCACCGGGACGGGGAAAAGAGACCCAGTACTTC,CASSSPGRGKETQYF
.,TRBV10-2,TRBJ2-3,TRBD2,TGCGCCAGCAGTGAGGCGGGGGGACAAACTAAAGATACGCAGTATTTT,CASSEAGGQTKDTQYF
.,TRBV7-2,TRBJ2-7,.,TGTGCCAGCACCAGTGGGGTTCTCCTACCCTACGAGCAGTACTTC,CASTSGVLLPYEQYF
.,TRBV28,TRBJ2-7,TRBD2,TGTGCCAGCAGTGTATCTAGCGGGAGCGAGCAGTACTTC,CASSVSSGSEQYF
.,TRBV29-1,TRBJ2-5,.,TGCAGCGCGCAACAGGTCAGCCAAGAGACCCAGTACTTC,CSAQQVSQETQYF
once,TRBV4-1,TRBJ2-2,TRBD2,TGCGCCAGCAGCCAAGATCGGGCTAGCGGGAGGGGCGGGGAGCTGTTTTTT,CASSQDRASGRGGELFF
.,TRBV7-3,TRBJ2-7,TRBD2,TGTGCCAGCAGCCCACAAGCGGGAGTGATCTACGAGCAGTACTTC,CASSPQAGVIYEQYF
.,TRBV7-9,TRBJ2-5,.,TGTGCCAGCAGCTTATGGCGGGAGACCCAGTACTTC,CASSLWRETQYF